This entry lists 18 T cell receptor beta chains sequenced from one sample in a study of regulatory T cells in long-lasting Graves disease. Time point: newly diagnosed GD, antithyroid drugs for less than 3 months. RNA extracted from PBMCs served as the sequencing template. Sequencing libraries for TCR beta were prepared with iRepertoire HTBI primers and Arm-PCR of CDR3 regions. TCRdb processed the multiplex PCR reads anew with MiXCR; each CDR3 protein has one entry. The table shows about 540,000 distinct CDR3 sequences, with about 13% occurring only once. These data also featured in a second study, about T cells in Graves' hyperthyroidism and ophthalmopathy.

Sequencing used peripheral blood mononuclear cells (PBMCs), obtained at new diagnosis, from a patient treated with antithyroid drugs. The receptors shown here come from a man in his thirties or forties with Graves disease.

This clonotype has only a few counts. The chain links TRBV10-2 to TRBJ1-1; D is uncertain. Trimming removed 5 bases from V and 3 bases from J, with 7 bases in between. The CDR3 extends over 12 amino acids. Germline V lookup: CDR1 WSHSY, CDR2 SAAADI. CDR3 amino acids: CASSRFDTEAFF. CDR3 DNA: TGCGCCAGCAGTAGATTTGACACTGAAGCTTTCTTT.

At least ten counts were recorded for this clonotype. J is TRBJ2-1 and V is TRBV18; D unclear. Germline CDR1 KGHSH, CDR2 LQKENI. Trimming pared 3 bases from V and 4 bases from J, leaving 10 bases between. This CDR3 contains 14 residues. For the CDR3, the DNA is TGTGCCAGCTCACCCACCGGAGATTACAATGAGCAGTTCTTC. Translated: CASSPTGDYNEQFF.

This clonotype was observed at least ten times. The V call is TRBV12-3 or TRBV12-4, the J call TRBJ2-2, with TRBD1 identical over 7 bases. This CDR3 contains 13 residues. J was trimmed by 9 bases and V by 5 bases; bases with no gene match: 6. The CDR3 spells CASSPDRARELFF. For the CDR3, the DNA is TGTGCCAGCAGTCCCGACAGGGCCCGGGAGCTGTTTTTT.

The chain employs TRBV4-1 and TRBJ1-6; D might be TRBD1 (5 bases). The germline V gene encodes CDR1 MGHRA and CDR2 YSYEKL. The CDR3 has 17 residues. V dropped 6 bases and J dropped 0 bases, with 15 bases sitting between them. The CDR3 DNA reads as TGCGCCAGCAGAAAGGGGTCCGGGAGCTCCTATAATTCACCCCTCCACTTT. Translating gives CASRKGSGSSYNSPLHF.

The rearrangement uses TRBV28 and TRBJ1-2, with unresolved D. This CDR3 spans 12 amino acids. Trimming left V 6 bases short and J 7 bases short, with 12 bases between. Germline values: CDR1 MDHEN, CDR2 SYDVKM. CDR3: CASSTTDFGYTF. CDR3 nucleotide sequence: TGTGCCAGCAGCACGACGGACTTTGGCTACACCTTC.

This clonotype turned up a few times. The chain employs TRBV12-3 or TRBV12-4 and TRBJ2-1, with D perhaps TRBD2 (6 bases). Trimming removed 2 bases at V and 10 bases at J, with 12 bases between. This CDR3 region has 13 residues. The CDR3 protein is CASSLLASGEQFF. The CDR3 coding sequence is TGTGCCAGCAGTTTACTAGCGAGTGGGGAGCAGTTCTTC.

This clonotype was seen a few times. The rearrangement joins TRBV6-4 to TRBJ2-7; no definite D call. The V end lost 6 bases, the J end lost 6 bases, and 12 bases lay between the germline ends. This CDR3 region has 12 residues. Germline loops: CDR1 MRHNA, CDR2 SNTAGT. This chain's CDR3 is CASSSVGCEQYF. Here the CDR3 DNA reads TGTGCCAGCAGCAGTGTTGGCTGCGAGCAGTACTTC.

The table lists this clonotype with many counts. J is TRBJ1-1 and V is TRBV12-5, with a possible D match to TRBD1 (6 bases). Germline assignment: CDR1 LGHNT and CDR2 FRNRAP. The CDR3 is made up of 14 amino acids. The V and J ends lost 3 bases and 0 bases respectively, with 8 bases between them. CDR3 sequence (DNA): TGTGCTAGTGGTTTAGGGGGGATGAACACTGAAGCTTTCTTT. It translates to CASGLGGMNTEAFF.

This clonotype was recorded many times. The chain carries TRBV11-2 and TRBJ2-1; 13 positions agree with TRBD2. The CDR3 is made up of 16 amino acids. Germline lookup yields CDR1 SGHAT and CDR2 FQNNGV. The junction had 9 bases not matched to a gene; V was cut back by 5 bases and J by 8 bases. The CDR3 protein is CASSPPGTSGTDEQFF. Here the CDR3 DNA reads TGTGCCAGCAGCCCCCCCGGGACTAGCGGGACCGATGAGCAGTTCTTC.

The chain is built from TRBV9 and TRBJ1-1; unclear D gene. Trimming removed 3 bases at V and 1 base at J, with 10 bases between. CDR1 is SGDLS and CDR2 is YYNGEE in the germline V gene. The CDR3 has 14 residues. CDR3 loop: CASSADGPNTEAFF. CDR3 nucleotide sequence: TGTGCCAGCAGCGCCGATGGGCCGAACACTGAAGCTTTCTTT. The full variable domain, its missing parts supplied by reference TRBV9 and TRBJ1-1, is DSGVTQTPKHLITATGQRVTLRCSPRSGDLSVYWYQQSLDQGLQFLIQYYNGEERAKGNILERFSAQQFPDLHSELNLSSLELGDSALYFCASSADGPNTEAFFGQGTRLTVV.

At least ten counts were recorded for this clonotype. Germline is not matched at one junction end, which may reflect a read error. This chain connects TRBV2 to TRBJ2-1, with 8 bases lining up with TRBD2. The CDR3 has 16 amino acids. Germline CDR1 is SNHLY and CDR2 is FYNNEI. This CDR3 reads CANSEFGRAPYNEQFF. The CDR3 DNA is TGTGCCAACAGTGAGTTCGGGAGGGCCCCCTACAATGAGCAGTTCTTC.

The chain couples TRBV10-2 to TRBJ2-7; D remains ambiguous. The ends were cut back, 7 bases at V and 6 bases at J, with 13 bases in the middle. The germline gives CDR1 WSHSY, CDR2 SAAADI. CDR3 length equals 12 residues. The CDR3 loop is CASTGKKAEQYF. In DNA form, the CDR3 reads TGCGCCAGCACGGGTAAGAAAGCCGAGCAGTACTTC.

Only a few counts were recorded for this clonotype. This chain uses TRBV7-9 with TRBJ1-4; TRBD1 matches at 7 bases. CDR1 is SEHNR and CDR2 is FQNEAQ in the germline V gene (reference sequence). The CDR3 runs 17 residues. Trimming at V came to 4 bases and at J to 3 bases, leaving 11 bases not matched to a gene. The CDR3 DNA reads as TGTGCCAGCAGCTATCTTTCCCCGGGGACAGCTAATGAAAAACTGTTTTTT. Protein product: CASSYLSPGTANEKLFF. The full variable domain, completed using reference TRBV7-9 and TRBJ1-4, is DTGVSQNPRHKITKRGQNVTFRCDPISEHNRLYWYRQTLGQGPEFLTYFQNEAQLEKSRLLSDRFSAERPKGSFSTLEIQRTEQGDSAMYLCASSYLSPGTANEKLFFGSGTQLSVL.

This clonotype was seen more than once but under ten times. This may arise from a read error, as a much more abundant clone is one base away. This sequence joins TRBV12-5 and TRBJ2-3; D is possibly TRBD1 (5 bases). Per the germline V gene, CDR1 is LGHNT and CDR2 is FRNRAP. V was pared by 10 bases and J by 7 bases, with 15 bases between. This CDR3 has 12 residues. The CDR3 here is CAIPRKGNTQYF. CDR3 nucleotide sequence: TGTGCTATCCCACGAAAGGGGAATACGCAGTATTTT.

This clonotype was detected many times. This chain uses TRBV20-1 with TRBJ2-4, with 13 positions matching TRBD2. V gave up 6 bases and J gave up 1 base; unmatched junction bases: 12. The CDR3 runs 18 residues. Germline V gene data show CDR1 as DFQATT and CDR2 as SNEGSKA (reference sequence). CDR3 bases: TGCAGTGCCCCTCATACTAGCGGGAGGGGTTTGGCCAAAAACATTCAGTACTTC. This sequence encodes CSAPHTSGRGLAKNIQYF.

This sequence joins TRBV2 and TRBJ1-5; TRBD1 aligns across 8 bases. V lost 10 bases to trimming and J lost 6 bases; unmatched junction nucleotides: 8. The CDR3 loop spans 13 amino acids. In germline, CDR1 is SNHLY, CDR2 FYNNEI. The DNA for the CDR3 is TGTGCCATTTCAGGGGGCACCAGTCAGCCCCAGCATTTT. This translates into CAISGGTSQPQHF.

The chain joins TRBV19 to TRBJ1-5, with 7 positions matching TRBD1. Germline trimming cut 2 bases from V and 3 bases from J; bases unmatched to any gene: 4. The CDR3 has 15 residues. The V gene's germline CDR1 is LNHDA and CDR2 SQIVND (reference sequence). The CDR3 coding sequence is TGTGCCAGTAGTATACCGGGACAGATCAATCAGCCCCAGCATTTT. Amino acids: CASSIPGQINQPQHF.

In its sample, this clonotype was seen many times. The chain has TRBV6-2 or TRBV6-3 and TRBJ2-2; D may be TRBD2 (7 bases). V shed 11 bases and J shed 2 bases, with 21 bases lying between them. The CDR3 sequence is 16 residues long. CDR1 and CDR2 (germline): MNHEY, SVGEGT. CDR3 sequence reads: CASRAGGRGNTGELFF. The CDR3 nucleotides are TGTGCCTCCAGGGCCGGGGGGCGCGGAAACACCGGGGAGCTGTTTTTT.